These T cell receptor beta chains were read from a single sample in a study of cytomegalovirus exposure and HLA in healthy donors. The method was immunoSEQ multiplex PCR; TCRdb's version includes in-frame clones alone and lacks a portion of them. The sample yields tens of thousands of clones, about 79% seen once. Material: PBMCs. The source of these receptors is a woman in her late teens or twenties in good health and CMV-seronegative. The CDR3 runs from the conserved cysteine through the conserved F or W. D genes are given only for firm matches. Clone size appears in some rows only: once, few, many, or a class for an expanded clone.

>NA|TRBD2|TRBV4-3|TRBJ2-1
TGCGCCAGCAGCCAAGATCTAGCGGGAGGGCTCTACAATGAGCAGTTCTTC
CASSQDLAGGLYNEQFF
>NA|NA|TRBV4-2|TRBJ2-5
TGTGCCAGCACCCAAAACCGGGACAACCAAGAGACCCAGTACTTC
CASTQNRDNQETQYF
>NA|NA|TRBV6-4|TRBJ2-3
TGTGCCAGCAGTGTTGTTGGAGGGACAGATACGCAGTATTTT
CASSVVGGTDTQYF
>NA|NA|TRBV30|TRBJ1-1
TGTGCCTGGAGTGTACACCCGGGTTTGACTGAAGCTTTCTTT
CAWSVHPGLTEAFF
>NA|TRBD1|TRBV27|TRBJ2-2
TGTGCCAGCAGTCTAGGACAGGGCACCGGGGAGCTGTTTTTT
CASSLGQGTGELFF
>NA|NA|TRBV30|TRBJ2-7
TGTGCCTGGAATCATATACACTACGAGCAGTACTTC
CAWNHIHYEQYF
>NA|TRBD2|TRBV5-8|TRBJ2-7
TGTGCCAGCAGTTGGACTAGCGGGAGAACCTACGAGCAGTACTTC
CASSWTSGRTYEQYF
>few|TRBD1|TRBV5-6|TRBJ2-1
TGTGCCAGCAGCTTGAGGGCCAGGGGGACCCCTCGGGAGCAGTTCTTC
CASSLRARGTPREQFF
>few|NA|TRBV9|TRBJ2-3
TGTGCCAGCAGCGTAGGGCCAGGCCCTAGCACAGATACGCAGTATTTT
CASSVGPGPSTDTQYF
>NA|NA|TRBV19|TRBJ2-6
TGTGCCAGTAGTATGGGGGGCTCTGGGGCCAACGTCCTGACTTTC
CASSMGGSGANVLTF
>NA|NA|TRBV6-5|TRBJ1-1
TGTGCCAGCACGATCTCTCAACGGGGGTACACTGAAGCTTTCTTT
CASTISQRGYTEAFF
>NA|NA|TRBV2|TRBJ2-1
TGTGCCAGCAGTGAAGATAGGGGCGCGAAGAATGAGCAGTTCTTC
CASSEDRGAKNEQFF
>NA|TRBD1|TRBV29-1|TRBJ2-7
TGCAGCGTTTACCGGGACAGGGGAAGTAGGGAGCAGTACTTC
CSVYRDRGSREQYF
>NA|NA|TRBV30|TRBJ1-6
TGTGCCTGGAGCATGATCGGTTCACCCCTCCACTTT
CAWSMIGSPLHF
>few|TRBD2|TRBV9|TRBJ2-3
TGTGCCAGCAGCGTAGAGGGGCGGGAGGGCACAGATACGCAGTATTTT
CASSVEGREGTDTQYF
>NA|TRBD1|TRBV7-9|TRBJ2-1
TGTGCCAGCAGCTTCATCCAGGGGGCGAGGAATGAGCAGTTCTTC
CASSFIQGARNEQFF
>NA|TRBD2|TRBV7-3|TRBJ2-3
TGTGCCAGCAGCTCCACTGCGGGACTAGGAGCAGATACGCAGTATTTT
CASSSTAGLGADTQYF
>NA|NA|TRBV27|TRBJ1-6
TGTGCCAGCAAGATACAGGGCGGTAATTCACCCCTCCACTTT
CASKIQGGNSPLHF
>NA|TRBD1|TRBV29-1|TRBJ2-3
TGCAGCGTTGGGGGGACAGGGGTTTCAGATACGCAGTATTTT
CSVGGTGVSDTQYF
>few|TRBD2|TRBV7-9|TRBJ2-2
TGTGCCAGCAGCTTATTACTAGCGGGTCCTTTCGTAACCGGGGAGCTGTTTTTT
CASSLLLAGPFVTGELFF
>NA|NA|TRBV5-4|TRBJ2-1
TGTGCCAGCAGCTGGACACCTGACAATGAGCAGTTCTTC
CASSWTPDNEQFF
>NA|NA|TRBV2|TRBJ2-1
TGTGCCAGCAGTGATAAGAGCTACTCCTACAATGAGCAGTTCTTC
CASSDKSYSYNEQFF
>NA|TRBD2|TRBV11-2|TRBJ2-7
TGTGCCAGCAGCTTGACTAGCGGGAGTGCATACGAGCAGTACTTC
CASSLTSGSAYEQYF
>few|TRBD1|TRBV11-1|TRBJ1-2
TGTGCCAGCAGCTTCGGACAGGGGGCGCCCGGCTACACCTTC
CASSFGQGAPGYTF
>NA|TRBD2|TRBV4-3|TRBJ2-3
TGCGCCAGCAGCCAAGATGGAAGGAGCGGGAGGGCCAAAGGTACGCAGTATTTT
CASSQDGRSGRAKGTQYF
>NA|NA|TRBV19|TRBJ1-5
TGTGCCAGTAGTATAGGGTCCGGGTACCAGCCCCAGCATTTT
CASSIGSGYQPQHF
>NA|NA|TRBV6-1|TRBJ1-4
TGTGCCAGCAGTGACACCCGACTCCTTGAGGAAAAACTGTTTTTT
CASSDTRLLEEKLFF
>NA|NA|TRBV27|TRBJ2-5
TGTGCCAGCAGTCCGGGACTCGGGATGAATACCAGGGACCAGTACTTC
CASSPGLGMNTRDQYF
>NA|TRBD1|TRBV5-1|TRBJ2-3
TGCGCCAGCAGCTCGGGACAGGGGAAAGATACGCAGTATTTT
CASSSGQGKDTQYF
>NA|TRBD2|TRBV27|TRBJ2-1
TGTGCCAGCAGTCTAGCGGGAGGGTTGTACAATGAGCAGTTCTTC
CASSLAGGLYNEQFF
>NA|TRBD1|TRBV7-9|TRBJ2-7
TGTGCCAGCAGCTTAGGACAGGGGATCTCCTACGAGCAGTACTTC
CASSLGQGISYEQYF
>NA|NA|TRBV7-2|TRBJ1-4
TGTGCCAGCAGCTCGGATCGGAGGAGTGAAAAACTGTTTTTT
CASSSDRRSEKLFF
>NA|NA|TRBV2|TRBJ1-2
TGTGCCAGCAGTGAACTTGAAAGGGGGGGCTACCCCTTC
CASSELERGGYPF
>NA|NA|TRBV27|TRBJ2-7
TGTGCCAGCAGTTCCCCCATCCCGGGAAAACGCCACGAGCAGTACTTC
CASSSPIPGKRHEQYF
>NA|TRBD2|TRBV9|TRBJ2-1
TGTGCCAGCAACCTTGGCGGGGGGGACTGGAATGAGCAGTTCTTC
CASNLGGGDWNEQFF
>NA|NA|TRBV5-4|TRBJ2-7
TGTGCCAGCAGCGGCCAGGGAGGAGAGGGCGAGCAGTACTTC
CASSGQGGEGEQYF
>NA|TRBD1|TRBV7-2|TRBJ1-1
TGTGCCAGCAGCTTAGGGGTGACAGGGGTAGAAGCTTTCTTT
CASSLGVTGVEAFF
>NA|NA|TRBV9|TRBJ1-1
TGTGCCAGCAGCGAGGGGGGAGGGGTTATGAACACTGAAGCTTTCTTT
CASSEGGGVMNTEAFF
>NA|TRBD2|TRBV10-3|TRBJ2-5
TGTGCCACATCAAGTGGACTAGCGGGAGGGCCTCGAGAGACCCAGTACTTC
CATSSGLAGGPRETQYF
>NA|TRBD1|TRBV27|TRBJ2-7
TGTGCCAGCAGTTTACGGACAGGGCTCTACGAGCAGTACTTC
CASSLRTGLYEQYF
>NA|TRBD2|TRBV5-4|TRBJ2-3
TGTGCCAGCAGCCAGGGACTAGCGGGAGGCCCCACAGATACGCAGTATTTT
CASSQGLAGGPTDTQYF
>NA|TRBD2|TRBV18|TRBJ2-5
TGTGCCAGCTCACCGGCACTAGCGGGGTACGAGACCCAGTACTTC
CASSPALAGYETQYF
>once|NA|TRBV13|TRBJ1-5
TGTGCCAGCAGCTTAGGGCGGGGCAATCAGCCCCAGCATTTT
CASSLGRGNQPQHF
>NA|TRBD1|TRBV6-6|TRBJ1-3
TGTGCCAGCAGTTACCCAGGGACAGGGGAAGGAAACACCATATATTTT
CASSYPGTGEGNTIYF
>NA|NA|TRBV4-1|TRBJ2-7
TGCGCCAGCAGCCCAATGGGTAGCGGTTCCTACGAGCAGTACTTC
CASSPMGSGSYEQYF
>NA|NA|TRBV7-9|TRBJ2-7
TGTGCCAGCAGCTCGGGACAAACCTTCTCCTACGAGCAGTACTTC
CASSSGQTFSYEQYF
>NA|NA|TRBV30|TRBJ1-5
TGTGCCTGGAGTACCAGACAGTATAGCAATCAGCCCCAGCATTTT
CAWSTRQYSNQPQHF